This note documents a single TCR beta chain sequence. What it binds is not known. Germline assignment: CDR1 SGHTA and CDR2 FQGTGA. V lost 4 bases and J 7 bases, leaving 16 bases between the germline ends. This CDR3 has 14 amino acids. This specimen comes from a study of T cell responses to AZD1222 COVID-19 vaccine. Whether given at about 4 or about 12 weeks, second doses were pooled. Study-wide points: White British people made up most donors, females outnumbered males, and clonal diversity was possibly underestimated. Repertoire collection took place solely once the T cell response had peaked. At 160-218 and 743-854, vaccine-associated CD4 TCRs were dominant, and they spanned spike.

Generated by immunoSEQ multiplex PCR, the TCRdb table keeps only in-frame clones and is missing some. The sample consists of roughly 130,000 clones, more than 85% of them appearing once. The sequences come from peripheral blood, collected 28 days after the second AZD1222 dose. This TCR derives from an adult who received the AZD1222 COVID-19 vaccine. This rearrangement joins TRBV7-3 to TRBJ1-1; D may be TRBD1 (6 bases). The CDR3 DNA reads as TGTGCCAGCAGCTCTCAACAGGGTTCAGGTGAAGCTTTCTTT. This gives the protein CASSSQQGSGEAFF.